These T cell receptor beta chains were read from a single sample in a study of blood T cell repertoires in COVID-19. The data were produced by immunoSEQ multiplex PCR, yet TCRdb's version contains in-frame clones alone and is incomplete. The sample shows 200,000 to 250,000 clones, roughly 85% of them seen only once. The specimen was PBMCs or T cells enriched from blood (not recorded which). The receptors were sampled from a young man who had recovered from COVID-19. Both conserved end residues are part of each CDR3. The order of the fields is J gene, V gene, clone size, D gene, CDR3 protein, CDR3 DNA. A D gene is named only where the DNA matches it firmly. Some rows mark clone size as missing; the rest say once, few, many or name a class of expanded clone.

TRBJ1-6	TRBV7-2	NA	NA	CASRTYSGNNSPLHF	TGTGCCAGCCGAACCTACTCAGGGAATAATTCACCCCTCCACTTT
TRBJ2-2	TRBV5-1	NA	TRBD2	CASSSNRLANTGELFF	TGCGCCAGCAGTTCCAATAGACTAGCAAACACCGGGGAGCTGTTTTTT
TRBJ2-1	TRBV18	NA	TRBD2	CASSPSLTSGRDEQFF	TGTGCCAGCTCACCAAGTCTGACTAGCGGGCGGGATGAGCAGTTCTTC
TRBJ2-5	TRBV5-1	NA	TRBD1	CASALGTGVETQYF	TGCGCCTCAGCTTTGGGGACAGGGGTAGAGACCCAGTACTTC
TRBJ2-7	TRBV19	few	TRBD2	CARGRVLYF	TGTGCCAGGGGGAGGGTTCTTTACTTC
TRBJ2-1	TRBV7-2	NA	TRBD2	CASSLIGFGGGVYNEQFF	TGTGCCAGCAGCTTAATCGGTTTTGGCGGGGGGGTTTACAATGAGCAGTTCTTC
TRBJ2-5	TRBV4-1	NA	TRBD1	CASRHVGTGEAQYF	TGCGCCAGCAGACACGTCGGGACAGGGGAGGCCCAGTACTTC
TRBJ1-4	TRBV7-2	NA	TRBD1	CASSPAGQGALEKLFF	TGTGCCAGCAGCCCCGCAGGCCAGGGGGCGCTGGAAAAACTGTTTTTT
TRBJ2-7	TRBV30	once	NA	CAWSGPYTRESSYEQYF	TGTGCCTGGAGTGGACCCTATACCCGGGAGTCCTCCTACGAGCAGTACTTC
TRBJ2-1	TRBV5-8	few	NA	CASSRRDSLYNEQFF	TGTGCCAGCAGCCGCCGGGACTCACTATACAATGAGCAGTTCTTC
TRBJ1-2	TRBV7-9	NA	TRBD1	CASSSWTGNYGYTF	TGTGCCAGCAGCAGCTGGACAGGGAACTATGGCTACACCTTC
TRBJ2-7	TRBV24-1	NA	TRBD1	CATSEAGTGIHEQYF	TGTGCCACCAGTGAGGCCGGGACAGGGATCCACGAGCAGTACTTC
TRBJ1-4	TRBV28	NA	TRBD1	CASSFSGQGFRGKLFF	TGTGCCAGCAGTTTTTCGGGACAGGGGTTCAGAGGAAAACTGTTTTTT
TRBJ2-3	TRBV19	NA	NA	CASSIKTGIASTDTQYF	TGTGCCAGTAGTATAAAAACAGGGATCGCTAGCACAGATACGCAGTATTTT
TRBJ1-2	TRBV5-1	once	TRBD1	CASSPNRDRGFYGYTF	TGCGCCAGCAGCCCAAACCGGGACAGGGGGTTCTATGGCTACACCTTC
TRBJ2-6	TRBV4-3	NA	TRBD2	CASSQDDSGPSGANVLTF	TGCGCCAGCAGCCAAGATGATAGCGGGCCCTCTGGGGCCAACGTCCTGACTTTC
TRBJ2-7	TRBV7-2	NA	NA	CASSLQSQGYEQYF	TGTGCCAGCAGCCTCCAATCACAGGGTTACGAGCAGTACTTC
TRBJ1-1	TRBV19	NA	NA	CASSIDPGNTEAFF	TGTGCCAGTAGTATAGATCCGGGGAACACTGAAGCTTTCTTT
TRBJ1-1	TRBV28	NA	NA	CASSLRWTAYTEAFF	TGTGCCAGCAGTTTAAGATGGACAGCGTACACTGAAGCTTTCTTT
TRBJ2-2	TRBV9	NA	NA	CASSVRGTYTGELFF	TGTGCCAGCAGCGTAAGAGGGACTTACACCGGGGAGCTGTTTTTT
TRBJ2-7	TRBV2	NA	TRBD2	CARSGRDHYEQYF	TGTGCCAGATCAGGGAGGGACCACTACGAGCAGTACTTC
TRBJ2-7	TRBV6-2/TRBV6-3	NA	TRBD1	CASSFSGTGRYEQYF	TGTGCCAGCAGCTTCTCCGGGACAGGACGCTACGAGCAGTACTTC
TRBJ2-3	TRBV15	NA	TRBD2	CATSRGGGRGADTQYF	TGTGCCACCAGCAGAGGGGGCGGGAGAGGGGCAGATACGCAGTATTTT
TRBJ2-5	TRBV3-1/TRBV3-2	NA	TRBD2	CASSHSGSVKETQYF	TGTGCCAGCAGCCATAGCGGGTCCGTGAAAGAGACCCAGTACTTC
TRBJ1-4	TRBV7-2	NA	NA	CASSRSAGNNEKLFF	TGTGCCAGCAGCCGGTCAGCCGGGAATAATGAAAAACTGTTTTTT
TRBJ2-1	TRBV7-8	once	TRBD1	CASSFGLETGPAPGHEQFF	TGTGCCAGCAGCTTCGGTTTGGAGACAGGGCCGGCCCCGGGGCATGAGCAGTTCTTC
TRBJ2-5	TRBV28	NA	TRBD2	CASTQGGGPSETQYF	TGTGCCAGCACTCAGGGCGGGGGGCCAAGCGAGACCCAGTACTTC
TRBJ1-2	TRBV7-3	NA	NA	CASSLTAGSAGYTF	TGTGCCAGCAGCTTAACTGCAGGTTCCGCTGGCTACACCTTC
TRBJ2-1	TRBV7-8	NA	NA	CASSPGTYDEQFF	TGTGCCAGCAGCCCCGGGACTTACGATGAGCAGTTCTTC
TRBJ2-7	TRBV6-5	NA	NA	CASSLPSSEQYF	TGTGCCAGCAGCCTACCAAGCTCTGAGCAGTACTTC
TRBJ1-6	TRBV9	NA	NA	CASSAQGNSPLHF	TGTGCCAGCAGCGCCCAGGGGAATTCACCCCTCCACTTT
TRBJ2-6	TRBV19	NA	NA	CASSLSGANVLTF	TGTGCCAGTAGCCTCTCTGGGGCCAACGTCCTGACTTTC
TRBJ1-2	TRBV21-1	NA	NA	CASSKLVRGRKYGYTF	TGTGCCAGCAGCAAATTAGTAAGGGGAAGGAAGTATGGCTACACCTTC
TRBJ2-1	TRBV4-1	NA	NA	CASSQEFASVYNEQFF	TGCGCCAGCAGCCAAGAATTCGCTAGCGTGTACAATGAGCAGTTCTTC
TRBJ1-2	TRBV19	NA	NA	CASSPYSGLSDNYGYTF	TGTGCCAGTAGTCCGTACTCAGGGTTATCAGACAACTATGGCTACACCTTC
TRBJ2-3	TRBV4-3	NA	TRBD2	CASSPNDQRGVADTQYF	TGCGCCAGCAGCCCCAATGATCAGCGGGGGGTGGCAGATACGCAGTATTTT
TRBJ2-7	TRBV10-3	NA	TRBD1	CAINEGQGLDEQYF	TGTGCCATCAACGAGGGACAGGGGCTGGACGAGCAGTACTTC
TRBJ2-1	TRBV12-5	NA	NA	CASGLVRVNEQFF	TGTGCTAGTGGTTTGGTACGGGTCAATGAGCAGTTCTTC
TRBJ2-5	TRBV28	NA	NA	CASSSVQETQYF	TGTGCCAGCAGTTCAGTACAAGAGACCCAGTACTTC
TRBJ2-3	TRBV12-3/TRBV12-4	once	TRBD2	CAVDLAGVTAQYF	TGTGCCGTCGATCTAGCGGGAGTTACTGCGCAGTATTTT